This TCR beta chain appears in the sequencing data of a study of cytomegalovirus exposure and HLA in healthy donors. Overall study results and limits: In an earlier analysis, most TCR beta V segments were productive about 90% or about 30% of the time.

The PCR ran on 60 Vbeta and 13 Jbeta primers. Measured with immunoSEQ multiplex PCR; TCRdb has only the in-frame clones, and not every one. This table holds fewer than 150,000 clones, about four fifths found once. This clone was picked up a small number of times. As yet, its antigen is unknown. From germline, CDR1 is LGHNA and CDR2 YSLEER. The ends were cut back, 4 bases at V and 7 bases at J, with 17 bases in the middle. The CDR3 totals 15 residues. The receptor comes from a man aged 35 to 55 in good health and CMV-seropositive. Material: PBMCs. The rearrangement links TRBV4-3 to TRBJ2-1; D might be TRBD2 (6 bases). CDR3 protein: CASSLSWRLANEQFF. The CDR3 DNA is TGCGCCAGCAGCCTCTCCTGGCGGCTAGCGAATGAGCAGTTCTTC.